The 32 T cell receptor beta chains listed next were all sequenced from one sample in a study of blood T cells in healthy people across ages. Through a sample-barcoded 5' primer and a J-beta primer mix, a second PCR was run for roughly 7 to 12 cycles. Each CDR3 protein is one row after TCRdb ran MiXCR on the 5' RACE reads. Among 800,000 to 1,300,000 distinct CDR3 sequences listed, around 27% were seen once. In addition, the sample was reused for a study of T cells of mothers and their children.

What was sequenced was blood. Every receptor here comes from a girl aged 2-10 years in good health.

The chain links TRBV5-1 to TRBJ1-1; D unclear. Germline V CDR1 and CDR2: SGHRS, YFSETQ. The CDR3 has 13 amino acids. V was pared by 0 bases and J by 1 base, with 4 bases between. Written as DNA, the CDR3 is TGCGCCAGCAGCTTGGAAAAGAACACTGAAGCTTTCTTT. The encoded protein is CASSLEKNTEAFF.

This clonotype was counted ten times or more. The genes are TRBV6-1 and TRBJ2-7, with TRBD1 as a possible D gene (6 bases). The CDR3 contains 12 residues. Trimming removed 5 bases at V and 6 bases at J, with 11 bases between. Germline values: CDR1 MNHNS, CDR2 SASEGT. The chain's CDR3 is CASSSLGGEQYF. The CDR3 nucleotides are TGTGCCAGCAGTTCCCTAGGGGGCGAGCAGTACTTC.

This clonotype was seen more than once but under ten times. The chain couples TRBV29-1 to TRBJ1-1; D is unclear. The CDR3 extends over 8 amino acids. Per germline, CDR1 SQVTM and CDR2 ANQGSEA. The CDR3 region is CRGAEAFF. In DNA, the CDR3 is TGCAGGGGCGCTGAAGCTTTCTTT.

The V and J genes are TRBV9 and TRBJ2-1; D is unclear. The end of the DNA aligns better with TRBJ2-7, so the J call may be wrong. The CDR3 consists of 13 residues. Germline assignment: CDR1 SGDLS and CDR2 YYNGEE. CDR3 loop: CASSVGGRNEQYF. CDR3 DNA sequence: TGTGCCAGCAGCGTAGGTGGTCGGAACGAGCAGTACTTC.

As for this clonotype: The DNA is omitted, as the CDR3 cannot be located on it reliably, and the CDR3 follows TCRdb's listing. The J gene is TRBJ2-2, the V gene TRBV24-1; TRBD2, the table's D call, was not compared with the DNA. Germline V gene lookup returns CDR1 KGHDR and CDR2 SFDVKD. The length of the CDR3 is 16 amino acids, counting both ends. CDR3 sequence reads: CATSDWASGNTGELLF.

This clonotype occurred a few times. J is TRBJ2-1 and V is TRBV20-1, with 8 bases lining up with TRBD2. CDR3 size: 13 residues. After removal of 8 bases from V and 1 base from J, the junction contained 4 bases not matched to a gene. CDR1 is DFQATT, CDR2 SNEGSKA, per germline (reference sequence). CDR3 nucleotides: TGCAGTACTATAGCGGGATCCTACAATGAGCAGTTCTTC. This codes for CSTIAGSYNEQFF.

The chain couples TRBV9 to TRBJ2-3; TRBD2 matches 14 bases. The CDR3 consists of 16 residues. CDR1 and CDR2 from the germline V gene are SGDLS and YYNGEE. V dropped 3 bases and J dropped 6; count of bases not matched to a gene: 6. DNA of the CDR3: TGTGCCAGCAGCGGGGGACTAGCGGGGGAAGTGGATACGCAGTATTTT. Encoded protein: CASSGGLAGEVDTQYF.

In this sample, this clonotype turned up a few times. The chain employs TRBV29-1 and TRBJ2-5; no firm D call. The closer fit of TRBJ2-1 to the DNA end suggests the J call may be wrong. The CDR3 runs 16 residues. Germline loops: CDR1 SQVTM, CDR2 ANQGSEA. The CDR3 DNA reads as TGCAGCGTTGAAGACTTCCCCCGGGCCACTTTCGATGAGCAGTTCTTC. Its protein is CSVEDFPRATFDEQFF.

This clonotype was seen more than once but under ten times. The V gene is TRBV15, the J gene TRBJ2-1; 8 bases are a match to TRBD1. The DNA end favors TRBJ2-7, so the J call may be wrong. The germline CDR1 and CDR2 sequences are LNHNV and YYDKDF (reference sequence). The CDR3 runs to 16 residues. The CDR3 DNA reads TGTGCCACCAGCAGCGGAATACAGGGGGGACTGGGTGAGCAGTACTTC. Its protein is CATSSGIQGGLGEQYF.

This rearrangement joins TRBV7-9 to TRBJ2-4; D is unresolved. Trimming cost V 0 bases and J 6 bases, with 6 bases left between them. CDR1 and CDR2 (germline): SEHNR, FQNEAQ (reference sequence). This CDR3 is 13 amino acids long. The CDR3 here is CASSLAQPNIQYF. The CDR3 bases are TGTGCCAGCAGCTTAGCACAGCCAAACATTCAGTACTTC.

The CDR3 region is CASSPQVGEQFF. The CDR3 DNA is TGTGCCAGCAGTCCACAGGTGGGTGAGCAGTTCTTC. The chain uses TRBV6-2 or TRBV6-3 and TRBJ2-5; D is possibly TRBD1 (5 bases). Matching the DNA end better, TRBJ2-1 makes the J call doubtful. The CDR3 spans 12 residues. CDR1 is MNHEY and CDR2 is SVGEGT in the germline V gene.

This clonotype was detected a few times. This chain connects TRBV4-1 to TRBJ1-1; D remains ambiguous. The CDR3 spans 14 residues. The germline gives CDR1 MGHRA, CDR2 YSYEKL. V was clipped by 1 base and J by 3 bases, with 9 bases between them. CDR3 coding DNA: TGCGCCAGCAGCCAAGGTTCATGGGACACTGAAGCTTTCTTT. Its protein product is CASSQGSWDTEAFF.

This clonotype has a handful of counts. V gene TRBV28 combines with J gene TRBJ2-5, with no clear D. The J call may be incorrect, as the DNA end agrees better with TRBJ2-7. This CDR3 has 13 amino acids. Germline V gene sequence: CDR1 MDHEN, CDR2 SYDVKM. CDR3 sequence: CASRLGRTYEQYF. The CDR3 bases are TGTGCCAGCAGACTCGGACGGACCTACGAGCAGTACTTC.

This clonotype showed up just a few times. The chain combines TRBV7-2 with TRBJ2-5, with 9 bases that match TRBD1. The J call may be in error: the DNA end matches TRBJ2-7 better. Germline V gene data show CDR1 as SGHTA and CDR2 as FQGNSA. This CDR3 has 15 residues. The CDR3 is CASSPTGGPHYEQYF. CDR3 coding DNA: TGTGCCAGCAGTCCTACAGGGGGCCCCCACTACGAGCAGTACTTC.

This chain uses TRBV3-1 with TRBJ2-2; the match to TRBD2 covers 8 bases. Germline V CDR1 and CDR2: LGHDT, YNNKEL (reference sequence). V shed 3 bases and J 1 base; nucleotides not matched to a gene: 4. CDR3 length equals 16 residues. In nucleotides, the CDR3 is TGTGCCAGCAGCCATCCCAGCGGGGGGAACACCGGGGAGCTGTTTTTT. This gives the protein CASSHPSGGNTGELFF.

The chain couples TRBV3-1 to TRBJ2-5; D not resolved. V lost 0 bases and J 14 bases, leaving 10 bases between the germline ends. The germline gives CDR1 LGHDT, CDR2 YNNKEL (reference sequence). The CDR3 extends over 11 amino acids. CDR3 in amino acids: CASSQDRRIYF. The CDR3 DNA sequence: TGTGCCAGCAGCCAAGATCGGAGAATATACTTC.

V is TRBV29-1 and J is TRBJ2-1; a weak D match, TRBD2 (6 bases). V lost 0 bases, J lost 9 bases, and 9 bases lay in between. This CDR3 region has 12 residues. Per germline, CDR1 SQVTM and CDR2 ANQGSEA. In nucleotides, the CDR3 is TGCAGCGTTGAAGAGGGGGGTGGTGAGCAGTTCTTC. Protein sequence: CSVEEGGGEQFF.

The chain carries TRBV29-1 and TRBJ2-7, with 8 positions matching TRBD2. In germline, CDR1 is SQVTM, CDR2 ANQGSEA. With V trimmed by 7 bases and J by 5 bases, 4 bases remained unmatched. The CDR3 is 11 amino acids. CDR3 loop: CSAPGGDEQYF. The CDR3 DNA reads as TGCAGCGCCCCCGGGGGGGACGAGCAGTACTTC.

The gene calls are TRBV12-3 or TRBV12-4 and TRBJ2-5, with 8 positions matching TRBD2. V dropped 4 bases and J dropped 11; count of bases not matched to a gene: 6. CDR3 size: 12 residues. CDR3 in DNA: TGTGCCAGCAGTTCGACAGCGGGAGAGCAGTACTTC. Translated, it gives CASSSTAGEQYF.

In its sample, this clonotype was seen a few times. CDR3 sequence: CASSPLWGAPNEKLFF. CDR3 nucleotide sequence: TGTGCCAGCAGTCCCCTTTGGGGCGCACCTAATGAAAAACTGTTTTTT. This chain links TRBV6-1 with TRBJ1-4, with a weak D call TRBD1 (5 bases). Germline loops: CDR1 MNHNS, CDR2 SASEGT. The CDR3 is 16 residues long. V was cut by 5 bases and J by 3 bases, with 16 bases left in between.

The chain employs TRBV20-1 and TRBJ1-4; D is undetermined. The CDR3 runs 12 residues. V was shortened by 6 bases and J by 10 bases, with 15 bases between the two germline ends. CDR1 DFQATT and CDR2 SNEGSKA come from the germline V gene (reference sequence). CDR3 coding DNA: TGCAGTGCGCCGGGTACACTGGGAAAACTGTTTTTT. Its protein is CSAPGTLGKLFF.

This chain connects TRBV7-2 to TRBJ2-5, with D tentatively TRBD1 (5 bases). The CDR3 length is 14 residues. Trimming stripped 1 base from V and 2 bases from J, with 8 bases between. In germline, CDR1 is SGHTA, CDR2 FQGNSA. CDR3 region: CASSLVTVQETQYF. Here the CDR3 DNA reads TGTGCCAGCAGCTTAGTGACAGTACAAGAGACCCAGTACTTC.

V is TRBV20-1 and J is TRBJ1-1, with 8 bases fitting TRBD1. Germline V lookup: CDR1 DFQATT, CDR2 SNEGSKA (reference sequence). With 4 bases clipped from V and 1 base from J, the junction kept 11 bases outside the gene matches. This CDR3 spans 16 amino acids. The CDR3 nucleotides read TGCAGTGCTACACTCCGGACAGGGAGGTGGAACACTGAAGCTTTCTTT. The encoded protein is CSATLRTGRWNTEAFF.

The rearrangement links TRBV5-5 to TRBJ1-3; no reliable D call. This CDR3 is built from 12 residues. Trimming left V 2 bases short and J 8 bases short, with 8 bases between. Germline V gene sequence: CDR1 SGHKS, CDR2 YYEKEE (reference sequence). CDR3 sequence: CASSLWADTIYF. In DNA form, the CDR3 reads TGTGCCAGCAGCTTATGGGCGGACACCATATATTTT.

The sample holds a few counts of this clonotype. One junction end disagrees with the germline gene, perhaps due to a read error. CDR3 sequence reads: CASSSGPKEKLFF. The DNA of the CDR3 is TGTGCTAGCAGCTCTGGACCAAAAGAAAAACTGTTTTTT. This chain uses TRBV7-7 with TRBJ1-4; no clear D. This CDR3 has 13 amino acids. Germline V lookup: CDR1 SSHAT, CDR2 FNYEAQ (reference sequence).

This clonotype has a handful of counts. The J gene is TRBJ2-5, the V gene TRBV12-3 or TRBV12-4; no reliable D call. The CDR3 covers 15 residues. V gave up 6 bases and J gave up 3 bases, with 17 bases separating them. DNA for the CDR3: TGTGCCAGCAGCACCGTTGGGCCATCTGAAGAGACCCAGTACTTC. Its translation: CASSTVGPSEETQYF.

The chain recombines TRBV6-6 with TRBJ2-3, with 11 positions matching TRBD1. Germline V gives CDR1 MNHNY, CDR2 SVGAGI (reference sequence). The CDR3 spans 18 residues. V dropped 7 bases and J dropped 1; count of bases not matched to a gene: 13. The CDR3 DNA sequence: TGTGCCAGCAACCGCAGGGGACAGGGGGGGGGCGGCACAGATACGCAGTATTTT. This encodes CASNRRGQGGGGTDTQYF.

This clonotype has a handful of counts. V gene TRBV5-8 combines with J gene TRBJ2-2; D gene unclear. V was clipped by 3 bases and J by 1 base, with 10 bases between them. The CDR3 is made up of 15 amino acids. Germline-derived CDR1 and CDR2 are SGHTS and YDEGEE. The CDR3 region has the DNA TGTGCCAGCAGCTCTCGTCTCCTGAACACCGGGGAGCTGTTTTTT. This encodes CASSSRLLNTGELFF.

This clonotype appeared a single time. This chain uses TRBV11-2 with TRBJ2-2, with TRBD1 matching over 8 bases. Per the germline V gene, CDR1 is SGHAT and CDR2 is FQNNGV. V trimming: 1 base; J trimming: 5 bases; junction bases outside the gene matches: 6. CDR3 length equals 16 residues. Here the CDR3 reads CASSLAGGVPTGELFF. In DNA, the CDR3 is TGTGCCAGCAGCTTAGCAGGGGGCGTCCCGACCGGGGAGCTGTTTTTT.

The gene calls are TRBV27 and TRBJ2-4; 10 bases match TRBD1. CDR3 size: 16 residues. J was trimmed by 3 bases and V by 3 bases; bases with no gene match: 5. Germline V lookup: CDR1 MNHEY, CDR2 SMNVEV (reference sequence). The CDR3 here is CASSLTGGAIKNIQYF. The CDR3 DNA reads TGTGCCAGCAGTTTGACAGGGGGCGCGATCAAAAACATTCAGTACTTC.

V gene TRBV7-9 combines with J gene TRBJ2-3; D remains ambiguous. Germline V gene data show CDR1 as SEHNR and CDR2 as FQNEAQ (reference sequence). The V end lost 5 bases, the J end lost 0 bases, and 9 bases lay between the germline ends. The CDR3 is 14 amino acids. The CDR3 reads CASSTTLSTDTQYF. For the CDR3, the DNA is TGTGCCAGCAGCACCACGCTTAGCACAGATACGCAGTATTTT.

This chain's CDR3 is CASSGSPGRQINEKLFF. CDR3 DNA: TGTGCCAGCAGTGGGTCTCCGGGACGGCAAATTAATGAAAAACTGTTTTTT. V gene TRBV6-1 combines with J gene TRBJ1-4; D is perhaps TRBD1 (5 bases). Trimming removed 4 bases from V and 4 bases from J, with 19 bases in between. CDR1 is MNHNS and CDR2 is SASEGT in the germline V gene. This CDR3 has 17 residues.